This is a list of T cell receptor beta chains from one sample in a study of blood T cell repertoires in COVID-19. Profiling relied on immunoSEQ multiplex PCR, and the TCRdb table lists in-frame clones only, not all of them. The profile shows 250,000 to 300,000 clones, about 89% of them singletons. Sample: peripheral blood. Source of these receptors: a woman aged 40 to 55 who had recovered from COVID-19. The CDR3 runs from the conserved cysteine through the conserved F or W. Each record gives: J gene, clone size, V gene, CDR3 protein. Clone size, where shown, is once, few, many, or a class for clones that have expanded.

J gene: TRBJ2-7; clone size: .; V gene: TRBV19; CDR3 protein: CAGQRPLRDF
J gene: TRBJ2-6; clone size: .; V gene: TRBV7-6; CDR3 protein: CASSLGQGSGANVLTF
J gene: TRBJ2-3; clone size: .; V gene: TRBV28; CDR3 protein: CAALPAAGVTDTQYF
J gene: TRBJ2-3; clone size: .; V gene: TRBV10-1; CDR3 protein: CAAGPSTDTQYF
J gene: TRBJ2-3; clone size: .; V gene: TRBV6-1; CDR3 protein: CASSYTGGDTQYF
J gene: TRBJ2-7; clone size: .; V gene: TRBV6-5; CDR3 protein: CASSSAGTSPSEQYF
J gene: TRBJ2-7; clone size: .; V gene: TRBV21-1; CDR3 protein: CASSKMPDFDYEQYF
J gene: TRBJ2-5; clone size: once; V gene: TRBV4-1; CDR3 protein: CASSQDRQGAGETQYF
J gene: TRBJ1-2; clone size: .; V gene: TRBV3-1/TRBV3-2; CDR3 protein: CASSLGQGPTNYGYTF
J gene: TRBJ1-5; clone size: .; V gene: TRBV3-1/TRBV3-2; CDR3 protein: CASSHGNPVISNQPQHF
J gene: TRBJ2-1; clone size: .; V gene: TRBV5-1; CDR3 protein: CASSPTSGVYNEQFF
J gene: TRBJ2-1; clone size: .; V gene: TRBV19; CDR3 protein: CASRTSGYYNEQFF
J gene: TRBJ2-1; clone size: .; V gene: TRBV29-1; CDR3 protein: CSVEAWTSDYNEQFF
J gene: TRBJ2-3; clone size: .; V gene: TRBV29-1; CDR3 protein: CSVQGGVDTQYF
J gene: TRBJ2-7; clone size: .; V gene: TRBV27; CDR3 protein: CATSGLAVAGEQYF
J gene: TRBJ2-7; clone size: .; V gene: TRBV30; CDR3 protein: CAWTSGGYEQYF
J gene: TRBJ2-1; clone size: .; V gene: TRBV2; CDR3 protein: CASRGSGRAYNEQFF
J gene: TRBJ2-1; clone size: once; V gene: TRBV5-1; CDR3 protein: CASRRGREQFF
J gene: TRBJ2-7; clone size: .; V gene: TRBV28; CDR3 protein: CASSLGTGGINEQYF
J gene: TRBJ2-3; clone size: .; V gene: TRBV5-8; CDR3 protein: CASSFFLSGGADTQYF
J gene: TRBJ2-1; clone size: .; V gene: TRBV13; CDR3 protein: CASSPGRWGTSGSSYNEQFF
J gene: TRBJ2-2; clone size: once; V gene: TRBV24-1; CDR3 protein: CATSDRRGWENTGELFF
J gene: TRBJ1-6; clone size: .; V gene: TRBV6-5; CDR3 protein: CASSYMGRRSPLHF
J gene: TRBJ1-5; clone size: .; V gene: TRBV6-4; CDR3 protein: CASRGGHGHRNDLGQPQHF
J gene: TRBJ1-2; clone size: .; V gene: TRBV5-1; CDR3 protein: CASRDREFAYGYTF
J gene: TRBJ1-1; clone size: .; V gene: TRBV5-1; CDR3 protein: CASSPLTGTEAFF
J gene: TRBJ2-1; clone size: .; V gene: TRBV30; CDR3 protein: CAWLAGEYNEQFF
J gene: TRBJ2-2; clone size: .; V gene: TRBV5-4; CDR3 protein: CASSSIAGGNTGELFF
J gene: TRBJ2-3; clone size: .; V gene: TRBV11-2; CDR3 protein: CASSLRGGGSGDTQYF
J gene: TRBJ1-1; clone size: .; V gene: TRBV5-5; CDR3 protein: CASSLDGDRRTEAFF
J gene: TRBJ2-1; clone size: once; V gene: TRBV6-2/TRBV6-3; CDR3 protein: CASSPPTSGRAWDEQFF
J gene: TRBJ1-1; clone size: .; V gene: TRBV5-8; CDR3 protein: CASRFETEAFF
J gene: TRBJ2-1; clone size: once; V gene: TRBV1; CDR3 protein: CTSSQGASQFF
J gene: TRBJ2-2; clone size: .; V gene: TRBV6-6; CDR3 protein: CASIPGHMNTGELFF
J gene: TRBJ2-5; clone size: .; V gene: TRBV2; CDR3 protein: CASSNDRRETQYF
J gene: TRBJ1-1; clone size: .; V gene: TRBV5-1; CDR3 protein: CASSLELGRTEAFF
J gene: TRBJ2-7; clone size: .; V gene: TRBV7-2; CDR3 protein: CASSVDGSGSSHEQYF
J gene: TRBJ1-4; clone size: .; V gene: TRBV6-5; CDR3 protein: CATHFTGPEKLFF
J gene: TRBJ2-7; clone size: .; V gene: TRBV2; CDR3 protein: CASTLSSYEQYF
J gene: TRBJ2-1; clone size: .; V gene: TRBV7-9; CDR3 protein: CASSLGTSGRAPDEQFF
J gene: TRBJ1-6; clone size: .; V gene: TRBV4-2; CDR3 protein: CASSQEAERNSPLHF
J gene: TRBJ1-1; clone size: .; V gene: TRBV30; CDR3 protein: CAWSHRDTEAFF
J gene: TRBJ1-5; clone size: once; V gene: TRBV27; CDR3 protein: CASSLAGWGGQPQHF
J gene: TRBJ1-1; clone size: once; V gene: TRBV29-1; CDR3 protein: CSVQMTAMNTEAFF